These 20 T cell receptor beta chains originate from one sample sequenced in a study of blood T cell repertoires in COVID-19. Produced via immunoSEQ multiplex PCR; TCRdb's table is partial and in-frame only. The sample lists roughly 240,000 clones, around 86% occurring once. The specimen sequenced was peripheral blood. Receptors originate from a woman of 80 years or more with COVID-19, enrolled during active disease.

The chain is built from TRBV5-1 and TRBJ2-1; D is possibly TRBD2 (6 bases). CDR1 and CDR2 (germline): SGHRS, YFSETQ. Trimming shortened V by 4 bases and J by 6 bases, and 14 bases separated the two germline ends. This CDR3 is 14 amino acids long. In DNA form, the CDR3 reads TGCGCCAGCAGCCATGGGGAGGAATTCAATGAGCAGTTCTTC. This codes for CASSHGEEFNEQFF.

The DNA of the CDR3 is TGTGCCAGCAGCTTAGGGACAGGATCTAAAATGAACACTGAAGCTTTCTTT. Translated, it gives CASSLGTGSKMNTEAFF. The gene calls are TRBV5-6 and TRBJ1-1; 8 nucleotides line up with TRBD1. This CDR3 is built from 17 residues. Looked up from germline, CDR1 is SGHDT and CDR2 is YYEEEE. The ends lost 2 bases at V and 0 bases at J; junction bases unmatched: 9.

In nucleotides, the CDR3 is TGTGCCAGCAGCAGCACAGGGGGCACAGATACGCAGTATTTT. It codes for CASSSTGGTDTQYF. The chain combines TRBV28 with TRBJ2-3; 7 bases line up with TRBD1. Looked up from germline, CDR1 is MDHEN and CDR2 is SYDVKM. V dropped 6 bases and J dropped 1; count of bases not matched to a gene: 4. CDR3 size: 14 residues. Variable domain in full (rest from reference TRBV28 and TRBJ2-3): DVKVTQSSRYLVKRTGEKVFLECVQDMDHENMFWYRQDPGLGLRLIYFSYDVKMKEKGDIPEGYSVSREKKERFSLILESASTNQTSMYLCASSSTGGTDTQYFGPGTRLTVL.

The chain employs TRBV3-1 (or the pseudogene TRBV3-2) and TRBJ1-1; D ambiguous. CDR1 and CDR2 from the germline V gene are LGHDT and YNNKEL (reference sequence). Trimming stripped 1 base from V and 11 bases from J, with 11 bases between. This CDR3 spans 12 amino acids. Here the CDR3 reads CASSQVRGNAFF. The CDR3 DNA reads TGTGCCAGCAGCCAAGTACGAGGGAACGCTTTCTTT.

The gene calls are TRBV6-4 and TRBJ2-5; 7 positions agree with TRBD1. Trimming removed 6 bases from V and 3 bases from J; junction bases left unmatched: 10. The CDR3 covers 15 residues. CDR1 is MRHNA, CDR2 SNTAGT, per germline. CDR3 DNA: TGTGCCAGCAGGGAACCAGGGGGTTGGAAAGAGACCCAGTACTTC. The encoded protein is CASREPGGWKETQYF.

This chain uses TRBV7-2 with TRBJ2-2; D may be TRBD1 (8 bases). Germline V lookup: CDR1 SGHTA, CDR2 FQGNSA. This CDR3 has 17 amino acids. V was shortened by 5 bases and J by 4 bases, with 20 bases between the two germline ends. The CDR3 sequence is CASSARGGRGRTGELFF. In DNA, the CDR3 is TGTGCCAGCAGCGCCCGCGGGGGCAGGGGGCGCACCGGGGAGCTGTTTTTT.

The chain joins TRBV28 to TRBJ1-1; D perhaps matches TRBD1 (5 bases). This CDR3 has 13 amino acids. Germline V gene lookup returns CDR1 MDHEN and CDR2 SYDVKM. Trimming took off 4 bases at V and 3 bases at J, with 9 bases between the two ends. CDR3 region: CASSYRTYTEAFF. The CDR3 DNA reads TGTGCCAGCAGTTACAGGACGTACACTGAAGCTTTCTTT.

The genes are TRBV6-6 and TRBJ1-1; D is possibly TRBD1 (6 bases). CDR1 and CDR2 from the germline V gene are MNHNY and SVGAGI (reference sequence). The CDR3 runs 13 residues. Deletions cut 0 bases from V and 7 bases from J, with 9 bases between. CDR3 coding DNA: TGTGCCAGCAGTTACTCCCAACAGGGTGAAGCTTTCTTT. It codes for CASSYSQQGEAFF.

The DNA of the CDR3 is TGCAGCGTTGATACAGGGGGAAACACCGGGGAGCTGTTTTTT. Translating it yields CSVDTGGNTGELFF. This sequence joins TRBV29-1 and TRBJ2-2, with 8 bases aligning to TRBD1. The V and J ends lost 3 bases and 2 bases, in that order; junction bases with no gene match: 2. The CDR3 has 14 amino acids. CDR1 and CDR2 from the germline V gene are SQVTM and ANQGSEA.

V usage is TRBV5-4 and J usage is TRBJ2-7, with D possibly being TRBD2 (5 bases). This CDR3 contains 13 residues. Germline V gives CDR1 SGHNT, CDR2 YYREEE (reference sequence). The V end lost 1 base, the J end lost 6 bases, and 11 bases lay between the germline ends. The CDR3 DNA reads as TGTGCCAGCAGCTTGACGCTAGGAGGCGAGCAGTACTTC. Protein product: CASSLTLGGEQYF.

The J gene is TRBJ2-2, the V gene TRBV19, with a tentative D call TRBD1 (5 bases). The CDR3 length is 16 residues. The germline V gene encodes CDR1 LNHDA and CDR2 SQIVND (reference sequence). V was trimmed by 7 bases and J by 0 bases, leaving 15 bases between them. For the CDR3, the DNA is TGTGCCAGTATGACAGTAACTAACGCGAACACCGGGGAGCTGTTTTTT. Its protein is CASMTVTNANTGELFF.

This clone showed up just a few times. DNA of the CDR3: TGTGCCAGCAGTATTGCTGGACAGTACACTGAAGCTTTCTTT. It specifies CASSIAGQYTEAFF. V and J are TRBV6-5 and TRBJ1-1; tentative D call: TRBD1 (6 bases). The germline gives CDR1 MNHEY, CDR2 SVGAGI. The ends were cut back, 5 bases at V and 3 bases at J, with 13 bases in the middle. The CDR3 is made up of 14 amino acids.

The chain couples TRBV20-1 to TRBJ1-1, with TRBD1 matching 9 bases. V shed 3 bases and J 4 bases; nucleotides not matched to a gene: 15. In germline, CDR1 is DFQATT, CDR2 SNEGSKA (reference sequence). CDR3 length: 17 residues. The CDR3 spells CSASDTSGQGLFTEAFF. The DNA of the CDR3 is TGCAGTGCTAGTGATACGTCGGGACAGGGACTTTTCACTGAAGCTTTCTTT.

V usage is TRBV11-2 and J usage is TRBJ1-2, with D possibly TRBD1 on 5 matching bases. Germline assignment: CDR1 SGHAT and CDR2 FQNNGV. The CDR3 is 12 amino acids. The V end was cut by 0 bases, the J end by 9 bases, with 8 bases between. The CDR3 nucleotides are TGTGCCAGCAGCTTAGAGGCAGGGCGCTACACCTTC. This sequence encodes CASSLEAGRYTF.

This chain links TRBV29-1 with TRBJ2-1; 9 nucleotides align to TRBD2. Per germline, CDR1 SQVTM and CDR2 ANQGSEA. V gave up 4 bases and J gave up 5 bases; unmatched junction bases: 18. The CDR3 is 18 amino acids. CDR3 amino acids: CSVGALAGERNLHNEQFF. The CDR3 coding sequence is TGCAGCGTTGGGGCACTAGCGGGCGAACGAAACCTTCACAATGAGCAGTTCTTC.

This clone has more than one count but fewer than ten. This CDR3 is CASSLQGESPLHF. The CDR3 nucleotides read TGTGCCAGCAGCTTACAGGGGGAATCACCCCTCCACTTT. The J gene is TRBJ1-6, the V gene TRBV7-2, with 7 nucleotides matching TRBD1. V shed 2 bases, J shed 10 bases, and the junction held 2 bases outside the gene matches. Germline CDR1 and CDR2: SGHTA and FQGNSA. The CDR3 runs 13 residues.

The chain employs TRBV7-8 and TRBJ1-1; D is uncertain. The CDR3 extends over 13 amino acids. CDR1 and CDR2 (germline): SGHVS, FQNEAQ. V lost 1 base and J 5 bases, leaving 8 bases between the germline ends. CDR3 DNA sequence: TGTGCCAGCAGCTTAGAGGTCGGGACTGAAGCTTTCTTT. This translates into CASSLEVGTEAFF.

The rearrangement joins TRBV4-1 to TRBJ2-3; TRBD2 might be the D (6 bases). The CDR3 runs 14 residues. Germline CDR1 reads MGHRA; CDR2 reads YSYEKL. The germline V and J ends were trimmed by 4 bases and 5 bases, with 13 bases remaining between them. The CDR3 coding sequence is TGCGCCAGCAGCCCCGGGACTCCGCAAGATACGCAGTATTTT. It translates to CASSPGTPQDTQYF.

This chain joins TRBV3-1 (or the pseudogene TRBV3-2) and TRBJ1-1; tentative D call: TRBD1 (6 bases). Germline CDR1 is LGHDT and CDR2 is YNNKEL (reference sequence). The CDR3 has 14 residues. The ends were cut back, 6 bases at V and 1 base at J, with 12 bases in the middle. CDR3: CASRPRQANTEAFF. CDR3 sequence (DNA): TGTGCCAGCAGACCCCGACAGGCGAACACTGAAGCTTTCTTT.

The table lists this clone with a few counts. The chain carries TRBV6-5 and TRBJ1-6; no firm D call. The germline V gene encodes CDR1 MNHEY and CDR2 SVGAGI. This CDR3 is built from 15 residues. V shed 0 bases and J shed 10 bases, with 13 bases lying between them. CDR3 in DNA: TGTGCCAGCAGTTACTCGGAGGGTTTCGGGTCACCCCTCCACTTT. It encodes CASSYSEGFGSPLHF.